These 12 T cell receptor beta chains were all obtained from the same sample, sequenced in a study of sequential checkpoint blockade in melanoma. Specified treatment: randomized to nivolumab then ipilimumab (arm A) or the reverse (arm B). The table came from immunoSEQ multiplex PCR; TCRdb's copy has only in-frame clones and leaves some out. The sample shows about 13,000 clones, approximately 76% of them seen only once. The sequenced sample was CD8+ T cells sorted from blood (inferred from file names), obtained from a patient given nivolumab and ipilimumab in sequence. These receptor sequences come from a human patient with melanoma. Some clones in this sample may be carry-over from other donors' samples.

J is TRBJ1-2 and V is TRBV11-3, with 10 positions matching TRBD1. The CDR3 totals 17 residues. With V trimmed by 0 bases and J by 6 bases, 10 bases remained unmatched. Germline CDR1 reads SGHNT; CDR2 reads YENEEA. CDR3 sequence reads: CASSLDTLDRGLDGYTF. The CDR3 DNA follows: TGTGCCAGCAGCTTAGATACCCTCGACAGGGGGCTCGATGGCTACACCTTC.

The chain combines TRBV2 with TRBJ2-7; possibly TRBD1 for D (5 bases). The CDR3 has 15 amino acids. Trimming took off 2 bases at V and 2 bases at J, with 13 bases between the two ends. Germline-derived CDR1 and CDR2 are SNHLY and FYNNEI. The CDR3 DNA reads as TGTGCCAGCAGTGAAAGCAGTGGGGCAGCCTACGAGCAGTACTTC. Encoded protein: CASSESSGAAYEQYF.

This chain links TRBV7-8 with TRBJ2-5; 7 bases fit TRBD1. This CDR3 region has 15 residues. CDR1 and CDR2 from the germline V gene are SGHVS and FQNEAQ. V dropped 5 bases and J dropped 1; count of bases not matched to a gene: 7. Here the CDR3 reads CASSPWTGPQETQYF. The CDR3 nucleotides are TGTGCCAGCAGCCCTTGGACAGGCCCCCAAGAGACCCAGTACTTC.

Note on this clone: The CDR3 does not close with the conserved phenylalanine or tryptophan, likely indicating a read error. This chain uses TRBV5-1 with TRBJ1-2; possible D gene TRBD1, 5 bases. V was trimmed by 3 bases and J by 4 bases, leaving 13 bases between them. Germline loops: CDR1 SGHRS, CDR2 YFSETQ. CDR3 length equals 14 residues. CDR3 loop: CASSWDFTSYGYTS. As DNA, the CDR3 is TGCGCCAGCAGCTGGGACTTCACAAGCTATGGCTACACCTCC.

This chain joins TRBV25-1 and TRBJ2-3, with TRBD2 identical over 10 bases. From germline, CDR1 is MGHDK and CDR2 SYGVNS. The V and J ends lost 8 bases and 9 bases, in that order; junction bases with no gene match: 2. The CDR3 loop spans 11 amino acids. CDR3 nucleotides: TGTGCCAGCCTTAGCGGGGGGACGCAGTATTTT. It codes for CASLSGGTQYF.

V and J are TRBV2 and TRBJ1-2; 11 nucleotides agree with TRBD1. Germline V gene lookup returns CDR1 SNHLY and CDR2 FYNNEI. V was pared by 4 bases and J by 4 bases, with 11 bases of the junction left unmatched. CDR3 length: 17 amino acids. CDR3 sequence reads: CASSVWRGGTGGYGYTF. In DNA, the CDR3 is TGTGCCAGCAGTGTCTGGCGGGGGGGGACAGGGGGCTATGGCTACACCTTC.

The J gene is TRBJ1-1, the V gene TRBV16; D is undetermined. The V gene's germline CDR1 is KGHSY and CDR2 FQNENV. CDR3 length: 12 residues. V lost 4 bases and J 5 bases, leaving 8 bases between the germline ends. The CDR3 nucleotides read TGTGCCAGCAGCCTTCGGAGGACTGAAGCTTTCTTT. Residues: CASSLRRTEAFF.

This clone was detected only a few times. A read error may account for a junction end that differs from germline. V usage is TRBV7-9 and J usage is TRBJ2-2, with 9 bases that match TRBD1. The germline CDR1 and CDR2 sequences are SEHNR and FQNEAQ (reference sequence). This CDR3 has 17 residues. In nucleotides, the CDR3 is TGCGCCAGCAGCCAAACGTCGACAGGGGGACTGTCCGGGGAGCTGTTTTTT. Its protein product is CASSQTSTGGLSGELFF.

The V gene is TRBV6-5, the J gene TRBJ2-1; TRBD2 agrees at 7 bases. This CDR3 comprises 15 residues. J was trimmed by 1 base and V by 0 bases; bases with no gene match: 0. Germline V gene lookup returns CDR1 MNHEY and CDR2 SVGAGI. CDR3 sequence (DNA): TGTGCCAGCAGTTACTCGGGGGGGTCCTACAATGAGCAGTTCTTC. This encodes CASSYSGGSYNEQFF.

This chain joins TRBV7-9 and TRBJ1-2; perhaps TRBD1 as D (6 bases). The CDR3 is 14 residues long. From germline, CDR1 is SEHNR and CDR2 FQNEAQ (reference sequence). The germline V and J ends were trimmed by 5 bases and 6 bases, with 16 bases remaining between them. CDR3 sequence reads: CASSRRDNIHGYTF. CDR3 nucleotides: TGTGCCAGCAGCCGCCGGGACAACATTCATGGCTACACCTTC.

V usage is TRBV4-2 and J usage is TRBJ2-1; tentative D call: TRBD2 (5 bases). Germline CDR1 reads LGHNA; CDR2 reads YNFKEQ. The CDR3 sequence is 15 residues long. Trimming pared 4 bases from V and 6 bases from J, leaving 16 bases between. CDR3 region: CASSLRAAEINEQFF. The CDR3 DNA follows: TGTGCCAGCAGCCTCCGAGCGGCCGAAATCAATGAGCAGTTCTTC.

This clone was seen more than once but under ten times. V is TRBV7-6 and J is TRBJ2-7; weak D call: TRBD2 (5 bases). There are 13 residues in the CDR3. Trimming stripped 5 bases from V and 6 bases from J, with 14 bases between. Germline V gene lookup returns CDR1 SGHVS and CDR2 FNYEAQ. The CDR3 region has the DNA TGTGCCAGCAGCCGTGGGCCCGCGGGCGAGCAGTACTTC. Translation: CASSRGPAGEQYF.